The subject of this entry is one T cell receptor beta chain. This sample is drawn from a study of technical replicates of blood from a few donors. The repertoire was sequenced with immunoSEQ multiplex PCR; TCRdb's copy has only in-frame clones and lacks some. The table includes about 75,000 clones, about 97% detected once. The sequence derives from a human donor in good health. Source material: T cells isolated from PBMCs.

The CDR3 DNA reads as TGCGCCAGCAGCGCTACGGGTAGCGGGAGTATTAATGAGCAGTTCTTC. Amino acids: CASSATGSGSINEQFF. The chain couples TRBV5-1 to TRBJ2-1; the match to TRBD2 covers 9 bases. This CDR3 is 16 amino acids long. Germline V gives CDR1 SGHRS, CDR2 YFSETQ. Germline trimming cut 4 bases from V and 7 bases from J; bases unmatched to any gene: 12.